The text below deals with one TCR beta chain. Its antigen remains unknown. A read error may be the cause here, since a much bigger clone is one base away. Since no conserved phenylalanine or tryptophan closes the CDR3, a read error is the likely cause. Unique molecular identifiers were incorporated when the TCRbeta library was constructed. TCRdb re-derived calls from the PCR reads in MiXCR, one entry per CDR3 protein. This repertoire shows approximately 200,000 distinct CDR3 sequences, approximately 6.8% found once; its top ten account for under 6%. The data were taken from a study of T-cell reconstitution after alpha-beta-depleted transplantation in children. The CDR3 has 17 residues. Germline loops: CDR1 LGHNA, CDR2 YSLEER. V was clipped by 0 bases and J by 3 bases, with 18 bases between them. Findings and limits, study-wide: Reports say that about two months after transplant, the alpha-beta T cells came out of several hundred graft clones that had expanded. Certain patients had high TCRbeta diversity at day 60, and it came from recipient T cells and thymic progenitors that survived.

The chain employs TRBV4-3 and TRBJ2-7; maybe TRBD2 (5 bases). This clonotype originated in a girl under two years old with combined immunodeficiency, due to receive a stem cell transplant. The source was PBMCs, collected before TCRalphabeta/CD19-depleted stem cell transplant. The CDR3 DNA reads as TGCGCCAGCAGCCAAGATACGGAAATAGCGAAGATCTACGAGCAGTACTGC. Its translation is CASSQDTEIAKIYEQYC.